This TCR beta chain emerged from a study of blood T cell repertoires in COVID-19. With 1 base clipped from V and 4 bases from J, the junction kept 5 bases outside the gene matches. This CDR3 region has 16 residues. Germline values: CDR1 SGHAT, CDR2 FQNNGV. Produced via immunoSEQ multiplex PCR; TCRdb's table is partial and in-frame only. The sample has about 430,000 clones; roughly 88% are singletons. The TCR comes from a woman aged 18-29 years who had been exposed to COVID-19. The rearrangement joins TRBV11-2 to TRBJ2-3; 10 nucleotides agree with TRBD2. Sequencing was performed on PBMCs or T cells enriched from blood (not recorded which). Here the CDR3 DNA reads TGTGCCAGCAGCTTAGGGCAGCGGGAGGGCGCAGATACGCAGTATTTT. This sequence encodes CASSLGQREGADTQYF.